This entry describes one T cell receptor (beta chain). The data originate from a study of blood T cell repertoires in COVID-19. Methods used by the authors: For nucleated cells, counts were estimated from reference gene primer amplification. Clones were read by immunoSEQ multiplex PCR, and TCRdb kept only the in-frame ones, dropping some. That table furnishes V, J and clone size, whereas the DNA furnished D and trimming. This table has some 96,000 clones, 70% to 80% appearing once. Sequencing was carried out using peripheral blood. The clonotype comes from a man aged 65 to 85 with active or convalescent COVID-19.

Written as DNA, the CDR3 is TGTGCCAGCAGTAAACCAGGGGGACCCACCTACGAGCAGTACTTC. It is translated as CASSKPGGPTYEQYF. The chain combines TRBV6-5 with TRBJ2-7; 7 bases line up with TRBD1. Germline loops: CDR1 MNHEY, CDR2 SVGAGI. Unmatched junction bases numbered 9, after V lost 5 bases and J lost 2 bases. CDR3 length: 15 residues.